A selection of T cell receptor beta chains follows, all from one sample in a study of blood T cell repertoires in COVID-19. The table came from immunoSEQ multiplex PCR; TCRdb's copy has only in-frame clones and leaves some out. The table has about 120,000 clones, roughly 87% seen once. Sequencing input: peripheral blood. These receptors came from a man at least 80 years old with acute or convalescent COVID-19. CDR3s include the opening cysteine and the closing phenylalanine or tryptophan. A D gene is named only where the DNA matches it firmly. Size values are once, few and many counts, or a class for expanded clones, and some rows have none.

CDR3 DNA,CDR3 protein,J gene,V gene,clone size,D gene
TGTGCCAGCAGGGGGGGTCAGCCCCAGCATTTT,CASRGGQPQHF,TRBJ1-5,TRBV6-5,NA,NA
TGTGCCAGCAGAGGACAGGGTTGGGAAAAACTGTTTTTT,CASRGQGWEKLFF,TRBJ1-4,TRBV6-5,NA,TRBD1
TGTGCCATCAGTGACCCGGGACAGGGTTCTGGCATGAACACTGAAGCTTTCTTT,CAISDPGQGSGMNTEAFF,TRBJ1-1,TRBV10-3,NA,TRBD1
TGTGCCATCAAGGGGACTCAGGGGGATGAGCAGTTCTTC,CAIKGTQGDEQFF,TRBJ2-1,TRBV10-3,once,NA
TGTGCCAGCAGCCGACAGGGAGCCGACTACGAGCAGTACTTC,CASSRQGADYEQYF,TRBJ2-7,TRBV11-3,NA,TRBD1
TGTGCCAGCAGCGTAGGTGACACTGAATCGCACATTCAGTACTTC,CASSVGDTESHIQYF,TRBJ2-4,TRBV9,NA,NA
TGTGCCAGCAGTTTATTTGGCAGGGATTACGAGCAGTACTTC,CASSLFGRDYEQYF,TRBJ2-7,TRBV27,NA,NA
TGTGCCAGCCGGGGTACGGGAAACACCATATATTTT,CASRGTGNTIYF,TRBJ1-3,TRBV27,NA,NA
TGTGCCACCAGTGATTCCTCCCGGGCCGAGGGCACCGGGGAGCTGTTTTTT,CATSDSSRAEGTGELFF,TRBJ2-2,TRBV24-1,NA,NA
TGTGCCAGCAGCTTGGCGGGGGGGAGCAGCGAGACCCAGTACTTC,CASSLAGGSSETQYF,TRBJ2-5,TRBV5-6,NA,TRBD2
TGCAGCGTTGAAGGGGGGAGGGGGAAAGATACGCAGTATTTT,CSVEGGRGKDTQYF,TRBJ2-3,TRBV29-1,NA,NA
TGTGCCAGCAGTTTCGGGGGGCGAACGGCATACGAGCAGTACTTC,CASSFGGRTAYEQYF,TRBJ2-7,TRBV27,NA,NA
TGTGCCACCGGCGGGGCGGGGTATTCACCCCTCCACTTT,CATGGAGYSPLHF,TRBJ1-6,TRBV19,few,NA
TGTGCCAGCAGCTTGACGGGACAGACCCACACTGAAGCTTTCTTT,CASSLTGQTHTEAFF,TRBJ1-1,TRBV9,NA,TRBD1
TGTGCCAGCAGTTTCTCACAGGGAAGGGAGCTGTTTTTT,CASSFSQGRELFF,TRBJ2-2,TRBV12-3/TRBV12-4,NA,NA
TGTGCCTCCCGACAGGACCTAATATATAGCAATCAGCCCCAGCATTTT,CASRQDLIYSNQPQHF,TRBJ1-5,TRBV28,NA,NA
TGTGCCTGGACCCCCGGACAGGGTGACCAGCCCCAGCATTTT,CAWTPGQGDQPQHF,TRBJ1-5,TRBV30,NA,TRBD1
TGCGCCAGCAGTCGGATCCCCGCGGGAGTGGTCAATGAGCAGTTCTTC,CASSRIPAGVVNEQFF,TRBJ2-1,TRBV10-2,NA,TRBD2
TGTGCCAGCTCACCACTAATGGCAGGTGCCTCCTACAATGAGCAGTTCTTC,CASSPLMAGASYNEQFF,TRBJ2-1,TRBV18,NA,NA
TGTGCCAGCAGCACGACTAGCGGGAGGGCTTACGAGCAGTACTTC,CASSTTSGRAYEQYF,TRBJ2-7,TRBV6-2/TRBV6-3,NA,TRBD2
TGCGCCAGCAGCCAAGAATCTCGCGGGGGACCTCCTGGCACAGATACGCAGTATTTT,CASSQESRGGPPGTDTQYF,TRBJ2-3,TRBV4-1,NA,TRBD2
TGTGCCAGCAGCCTGGGGCAGGGGGCTTGGGAGCAGTACTTC,CASSLGQGAWEQYF,TRBJ2-7,TRBV28,few,TRBD1
TGTGCCAGCAGCGTAGCCGGGAGTATCCTGTCCTACAATGAGCAGTTCTTC,CASSVAGSILSYNEQFF,TRBJ2-1,TRBV9,NA,NA
TGCGCCAGCAGCCGAGAACTCGGACAGGTGAACACTGAAGCTTTCTTT,CASSRELGQVNTEAFF,TRBJ1-1,TRBV5-1,NA,TRBD1
TGTGCCAGCCGACAGGCCCGGAACTATGGCTACACCTTC,CASRQARNYGYTF,TRBJ1-2,TRBV21-1,NA,NA
TGTGCCAGCAGCAAAATGGGGGCAGGGTTCCTCTCTGGAAACACCATATATTTT,CASSKMGAGFLSGNTIYF,TRBJ1-3,TRBV21-1,NA,NA
TGTGCCAGCAGTTTACAGGGATGGTCTGGCTACACCTTC,CASSLQGWSGYTF,TRBJ1-2,TRBV27,NA,NA
TGTGCCAGCGTTCGGGACAGGGGAGATGGCTACACCTTC,CASVRDRGDGYTF,TRBJ1-2,TRBV12-3/TRBV12-4,NA,TRBD1
TGTGCCAGCTCACCTCGGGGGTCAGATACGCAGTATTTT,CASSPRGSDTQYF,TRBJ2-3,TRBV18,NA,NA
TGCGCCAGCAGCCCACAGGGACTAGCGGGATTCGAGACCCAGTACTTC,CASSPQGLAGFETQYF,TRBJ2-5,TRBV4-3,few,TRBD2
TGTGCCAGCAGTTTATCGACTCGGTCTAGCGGGAGCTTTCGTTACGAGCAGTACTTC,CASSLSTRSSGSFRYEQYF,TRBJ2-7,TRBV27,NA,TRBD2
TGTGCCAGCTCGAATTCCGCTAGCTTCCTGGATTCACCCCTCCACTTT,CASSNSASFLDSPLHF,TRBJ1-6,TRBV18,NA,NA
TGTGCCATCAGTGAGTCAGGGCGGGTAGGAGATACGCAGTATTTT,CAISESGRVGDTQYF,TRBJ2-3,TRBV10-3,NA,NA
TGTGCCACCAGTGAAAAGACAGTACCTGGGAGCAATCAGCCCCAGCATTTT,CATSEKTVPGSNQPQHF,TRBJ1-5,TRBV24-1,NA,NA
TGTGCCAGCAGGATTATATGGACCGGGACAGGGGGACTTTATAGCAATCAGCCCCAGCATTTT,CASRIIWTGTGGLYSNQPQHF,TRBJ1-5,TRBV28,NA,TRBD1
TGTGCCACCAGTGGCCCGGGGTCCGAAGCGAACACTGAAGCTTTCTTT,CATSGPGSEANTEAFF,TRBJ1-1,TRBV24-1,once,NA
TGTGCCAGCAGCCAAGATAAGCCGGGGGGCCAGACAGATACGCAGTATTTT,CASSQDKPGGQTDTQYF,TRBJ2-3,TRBV4-2,NA,NA
TGTGCCAGTAGGACAGGGGGGAGAACTGAAGCTTTCTTT,CASRTGGRTEAFF,TRBJ1-1,TRBV19,NA,TRBD1
TGTGCCAGCAGACAGGGGTTCCAGCCCCAGCATTTT,CASRQGFQPQHF,TRBJ1-5,TRBV6-5,NA,TRBD1
TGTGCCAGCAGTCCCGGACAGGGCGGAGGAAACACCATATATTTT,CASSPGQGGGNTIYF,TRBJ1-3,TRBV7-9,NA,TRBD1
TGTGCCAGCAGACCAGGGTTTTCCACTAATGAAAAACTGTTTTTT,CASRPGFSTNEKLFF,TRBJ1-4,TRBV6-5,NA,NA
TGCGCCAGCAGGCCAGGGGCTACTAACTATGGCTACACCTTC,CASRPGATNYGYTF,TRBJ1-2,TRBV5-1,NA,NA
TGTGCCAGCAGCAATCTTACAGGGGGAACCGGGGAGCTGTTTTTT,CASSNLTGGTGELFF,TRBJ2-2,TRBV9,NA,TRBD1
TGTGCCAGCCATTCAACAGGGGGACCCGTCTACGAGCAGTACTTC,CASHSTGGPVYEQYF,TRBJ2-7,TRBV19,NA,TRBD1
TGTGCCAGCAGCCTTCGAGGCAGTCTCTCTGGCTACACCTTC,CASSLRGSLSGYTF,TRBJ1-2,TRBV5-4,NA,NA
TGTGCCAGCAGCGTAGGGACAGGGGGCTTGGAGGAGCAGTACTTC,CASSVGTGGLEEQYF,TRBJ2-7,TRBV7-8,NA,TRBD1
TGCGCCAGCAGCTTCGGCGGGGAGGGCACTGAAGCTTTCTTT,CASSFGGEGTEAFF,TRBJ1-1,TRBV5-1,NA,NA
TGCGCCAGCAGCTTGGGTCGGTCCAATGAGCAGTTCTTC,CASSLGRSNEQFF,TRBJ2-1,TRBV5-1,NA,NA
TGTGCCACCAGCAGAGAACGAGGTCCGGGAACGAACACCGGGGAGCTGTTTTTT,CATSRERGPGTNTGELFF,TRBJ2-2,TRBV15,NA,NA
TGTGCCAGCAGTTATGTTAGCGGGGGGTCCTACAATGAGCAGTTCTTC,CASSYVSGGSYNEQFF,TRBJ2-1,TRBV6-2/TRBV6-3,NA,TRBD2
TGTGCCAGCAGCGTAGTGAACAGGGAAAAACTGTTTTTT,CASSVVNREKLFF,TRBJ1-4,TRBV9,NA,NA
TGTGCCAGCAGCTTGGGAGGTATGAACACTGAAGCTTTCTTT,CASSLGGMNTEAFF,TRBJ1-1,TRBV5-4,once,NA
TGCGCCAGCAGTGTGGCCGGGACAGTGAATTCCTATGGCTACACCTTC,CASSVAGTVNSYGYTF,TRBJ1-2,TRBV10-2,NA,TRBD1
TGCGCCAGCAGCCCGGGACAGGGGGTGAGGGTTACCGGGGAGCTGTTTTTT,CASSPGQGVRVTGELFF,TRBJ2-2,TRBV5-1,NA,TRBD1
TGTGCCAGCAGCCGAACAGGGGAGCAGTTCTTC,CASSRTGEQFF,TRBJ2-1,TRBV3-1/TRBV3-2,NA,NA
TGTGCCAGCAGCTTCCCTAGCGGCAGGTCCACCGGGGAGCTGTTTTTT,CASSFPSGRSTGELFF,TRBJ2-2,TRBV7-2,once,TRBD2
TGTGCCTGGACTATGAGCGGTAACGCAAGACTAGCGGGAGCCTACGAGCAGTACTTC,CAWTMSGNARLAGAYEQYF,TRBJ2-7,TRBV30,NA,TRBD2
TGTGCCAGCAGCTTGCCCGCGGGTGCCTGGGCCAATGAGCAGTTCTTC,CASSLPAGAWANEQFF,TRBJ2-1,TRBV5-6,NA,NA
TGTGCCATCAGTGGCCGTGAGGGCAATCAGCCCCAGCATTTT,CAISGREGNQPQHF,TRBJ1-5,TRBV10-3,NA,NA
TGTGCCAGCAGGCAACCGGGACAGGAAGCTTTCTTT,CASRQPGQEAFF,TRBJ1-1,TRBV12-3/TRBV12-4,NA,TRBD1